This is a list of T cell receptor beta chains from one sample in a study of PD-L1 blockade in urothelial cancer. The method was immunoSEQ multiplex PCR; TCRdb's version includes in-frame clones alone and lacks a portion of them. The sample includes about 24,000 clones, around 85% of them seen just once. The specimen comprised PBMCs, sampled around atezolizumab (anti-PD-L1) treatment. These receptors all come from a man aged 50 to 59 with urothelial cancer. Each CDR3 is given with its conserved first and last residue. A D gene is named only where the DNA matches it firmly. Where a row states a size, it is once, few, many or the class of an expanded clone; other rows omit it.

V gene	D gene	J gene	clone size	CDR3 DNA	CDR3 protein
TRBV5-1	TRBD2	TRBJ2-1	.	TGCGCCAGCAGCTCGCGGGGGGCCGTCGACAATGAGCAGTTCTTC	CASSSRGAVDNEQFF
TRBV6-5	.	TRBJ2-5	.	TGTGCCAGCAGTTACTCTTCAGGGCCCTTGGGGACCCAGTACTTC	CASSYSSGPLGTQYF
TRBV7-9	.	TRBJ2-1	once	TGTGCCAGCAGACCCAGCGGAAACTCCTACAATGAGCAGTTCTTC	CASRPSGNSYNEQFF
TRBV5-1	TRBD2	TRBJ2-3	.	TGCGCCAGCGTCCCTCTAGCGGGAGAGACAGATACGCAGTATTTT	CASVPLAGETDTQYF
TRBV20-1	.	TRBJ2-5	few	TGCAGTGCCGTCCGTTCCGAGACCCAGTACTTC	CSAVRSETQYF
TRBV29-1	TRBD1	TRBJ2-4	.	TGCAGCGTCCGGGACAGAAACATTCAGTACTTC	CSVRDRNIQYF
TRBV7-2	TRBD2	TRBJ2-1	.	TGTGCCAGCAGCTTATGGACTAGCGGGAGCTCCTACAATGAGCAGTTCTTC	CASSLWTSGSSYNEQFF
TRBV12-5	.	TRBJ2-2	.	TGTGCTAGTGGTCCACCAATGAGGACAGCGAACACCGGGGAGCTGTTTTTT	CASGPPMRTANTGELFF
TRBV7-8	TRBD1	TRBJ1-5	.	TGTGCCAGCAGCTTATCGGGACAGAATCAGCCCCAGCATTTT	CASSLSGQNQPQHF
TRBV19	TRBD1	TRBJ2-2	.	TGTGCCAGTAGTATAGGGGACAGGAGAACCGGGGAGCTGTTTTTT	CASSIGDRRTGELFF
TRBV7-9	TRBD1	TRBJ1-3	.	TGTGCCAGCAGCACGGGACAGGGAAACACCATATATTTT	CASSTGQGNTIYF
TRBV15	.	TRBJ2-1	once	TGTGCCACCAGCAGGGGATTGACAGGCCGCTCCTACAATGAGCAGTTCTTC	CATSRGLTGRSYNEQFF
TRBV7-3	TRBD2	TRBJ2-3	.	TGTGCCAGCAGCCTGACTAGCGGGGGGGCAGATACGCAGTATTTT	CASSLTSGGADTQYF
TRBV29-1	TRBD2	TRBJ2-1	.	TGCAGCGTTGAGGGGCTGGGAGGGAATGTTGAGCAGTTCTTC	CSVEGLGGNVEQFF
TRBV15	TRBD2	TRBJ2-5	.	TGTGCCACCAGCAACATCCCGGGACTAGCGGGGGGTACGACACAGACCCAGTACTTC	CATSNIPGLAGGTTQTQYF
TRBV28	TRBD1	TRBJ2-7	.	TGTGCCAGCAGTACGGGACAGGGTTTCTTTGCCTACGAGCAGTACTTC	CASSTGQGFFAYEQYF
TRBV10-3	TRBD2	TRBJ2-1	.	TGTGCCATCAGTGAGGCGGGGGGTACTTCCTACAATGAGCAGTTCTTC	CAISEAGGTSYNEQFF
TRBV27	.	TRBJ2-2	few	TGTGCCAGCACGAAGGGGCTCTACACCGGGGAGCTGTTTTTT	CASTKGLYTGELFF
TRBV19	TRBD2	TRBJ2-1	.	TGTGCCAGCACCCAACTAGCGGGAGGGCCAGGGGAGCAGTTCTTC	CASTQLAGGPGEQFF
TRBV30	.	TRBJ2-5	.	TGTGCCTGGAGTAGGGGGGGCGGAGGAGAGACCCAGTACTTC	CAWSRGGGGETQYF
TRBV5-1	TRBD1	TRBJ2-5	.	TGCGCCAGCAGCTCGGGGACAGTACAAGAGACCCAGTACTTC	CASSSGTVQETQYF
TRBV27	TRBD2	TRBJ2-3	.	TGTGCCAGCAGTTTATCCCCAGCGGGAGGGCCAACGGGGGTCCCGGTAGCAGATACGCAGTATTTT	CASSLSPAGGPTGVPVADTQYF
TRBV10-3	TRBD1	TRBJ1-2	.	TGTGCCATCGGGACAGAATATGGCTACACCTTC	CAIGTEYGYTF
TRBV30	TRBD2	TRBJ2-3	once	TGTGCCTGGAGTGCCCTAGCGGGAGCTTCAGATACGCAGTATTTT	CAWSALAGASDTQYF
TRBV7-6	TRBD2	TRBJ2-7	.	TGTGCCAGCAGCTTCGACGGGACTAGGCCTAGCGAGCAGTACTTC	CASSFDGTRPSEQYF
TRBV28	.	TRBJ2-5	once	TGTGCCAGCAGACCTAATGGGCAGTTCAGTCAAGAGACCCAGTACTTC	CASRPNGQFSQETQYF
TRBV2	TRBD2	TRBJ2-2	.	TGTGCCAGCAGCCCAAGCGGGGGAGGAGGAACCGGGGAGCTGTTTTTT	CASSPSGGGGTGELFF
TRBV5-4	.	TRBJ1-1	once	TGTGCCAGCAGCTTGGCTGCAGGGGACACTGAAGCTTTCTTT	CASSLAAGDTEAFF
TRBV7-8	TRBD2	TRBJ2-1	.	TGTGCCAGCACTCTTCGCATAGCGGGGGTCTACAATGAGCAGTTCTTC	CASTLRIAGVYNEQFF
TRBV27	.	TRBJ1-1	.	TGTGCCAGCAGTTTTTACAGGAACACTGAAGCTTTCTTT	CASSFYRNTEAFF
TRBV19	.	TRBJ2-1	.	TGTGCCAGTAGAGTCGACAGGAACTTATACAATGAGCAGTTCTTC	CASRVDRNLYNEQFF
TRBV9	TRBD2	TRBJ2-1	few	TGTGCCAGCAGCGTAGCCGGGGGGGCCTTTGATGAGCAGTTCTTC	CASSVAGGAFDEQFF
TRBV30	.	TRBJ2-5	.	TGTGCCTGGAGTTTCGCAGGAGAGACCCAGTACTTC	CAWSFAGETQYF
TRBV6-5	.	TRBJ2-7	.	TGTGCCAGCAGTTACTCGAGGCAGACCCTAACCTACGAGCAGTACTTC	CASSYSRQTLTYEQYF
TRBV5-1	TRBD2	TRBJ2-1	once	TGCGCCAGCAGTTCTAGACTAGCGGGAGGCCACAATGAGCAGTTCTTC	CASSSRLAGGHNEQFF
TRBV27	.	TRBJ2-7	.	TGTGCCAGCGGGGGCCGGCGGGAGAACTACGAGCAGTACTTC	CASGGRRENYEQYF
TRBV15	.	TRBJ2-3	.	TGTGCCACCAGCAGACTAGCTCGGGCAATTGATACGCAGTATTTT	CATSRLARAIDTQYF
TRBV9	.	TRBJ2-1	.	TGTGCCAGCAGCGTAGCTACTGGGCAGGGGCCCGATTCTTTCACCTACAATGAGCAGTTCTTC	CASSVATGQGPDSFTYNEQFF
TRBV6-5	.	TRBJ2-2	once	TGTGCCAGCAGTTACCGGACAGCTTGGAACACCGGGGAGCTGTTTTTT	CASSYRTAWNTGELFF
TRBV25-1	TRBD1	TRBJ2-7	.	TGTGCCAGCAGTGCGGACAGGGGGAGCTCCTACGAGCAGTACTTC	CASSADRGSSYEQYF
TRBV15	.	TRBJ1-5	.	TGTGCCACCAGCAGGCTGACAACAGGGTTAGGGGACCAGCATTTT	CATSRLTTGLGDQHF
TRBV7-3	.	TRBJ1-3	few	TGTGCCAGCAGCCCAGGCCCCTCTGGAAACACCATATATTTT	CASSPGPSGNTIYF
TRBV9	TRBD2	TRBJ2-3	.	TGTGCCAGCAGCGTAGGGGCGGGAGGGCTTAAAGATACGCAGTATTTT	CASSVGAGGLKDTQYF
TRBV5-1	TRBD1	TRBJ1-1	once	TGCGCCAGCAGCTTGGCGACGGGTAGGACAGGGGGCACTGAAGCTTTCTTT	CASSLATGRTGGTEAFF
TRBV7-9	.	TRBJ1-2	.	TGTGCCAGCAGCTCAGCACTGGTCGTCTATGGCTACACCTTC	CASSSALVVYGYTF
TRBV10-1	TRBD1	TRBJ2-5	.	TGCGCCAGCAGTGGGGACAGGGGACGACAGGAGACCCAGTACTTC	CASSGDRGRQETQYF
TRBV7-9	TRBD1	TRBJ1-5	.	TGTGCCAGCACCGAGGGACAGGGGGATCAGCCCCAGCATTTT	CASTEGQGDQPQHF
TRBV10-3	.	TRBJ1-1	.	TGTGCCATCAGTGGGACAGCTATGAACACTGAAGCTTTCTTT	CAISGTAMNTEAFF
TRBV5-4	.	TRBJ1-6	.	TGTGCCAGCAGCTTCAGGGCGCCGGCACCCCTCCACTTT	CASSFRAPAPLHF
TRBV7-6	TRBD1	TRBJ2-5	.	TGTGCCAGCAGCAAGCACCGGGACAGGCACCAAGAGACCCAGTACTTC	CASSKHRDRHQETQYF
TRBV30	.	TRBJ1-4	few	TGTGCCTGGAGTGTACTTTCCCGGAACAGGCCAAATGAAAAACTGTTTTTT	CAWSVLSRNRPNEKLFF
TRBV30	TRBD1	TRBJ1-5	.	TGTGCCTGGAGTGTACACCCCGGGACAGGGTCGCGTCAGCCCCAGCATTTT	CAWSVHPGTGSRQPQHF
TRBV27	TRBD2	TRBJ2-5	.	TGTGCCAGCAGTTTTCTAGCTAGCGGGGTTTGGGGGACCCAGTACTTC	CASSFLASGVWGTQYF
TRBV19	TRBD2	TRBJ2-5	.	TGTGCCAGTAGTATCGGAGGGACTAGCGGGAGGGGGGTCCAAGAGACCCAGTACTTC	CASSIGGTSGRGVQETQYF